The clone carrying this T cell receptor beta chain has just one count. Its antigen is as yet unknown. Data came from immunoSEQ multiplex PCR; TCRdb stores just in-frame clones and leaves some out. The data show more than 60,000 clones, with approximately 97% seen just once and around 1.6% held by the top ten. The data stem from a study of cytomegalovirus exposure and HLA in healthy donors. Overall study: It was reported in a later analysis that the same platform had been used for the 110 or so validation repertoires as for the approximately 670 first-cohort repertoires. General observations from the study: Among TCR sequences, most were rare, though some public TCRs appeared in many donors. Cytomegalovirus status was reportedly diagnosed by the classifier with high specificity and sensitivity. Some TCR beta chains (roughly 160 of them) were listed as cytomegalovirus-associated.

The TCR originated in a woman between 18 and 29 years old in good health and CMV-seropositive. The material sequenced was PBMCs.

The CDR3 here is CASSQERVAEGSTYEQYF. In nucleotides, the CDR3 is TGCGCCAGCAGCCAAGAGAGGGTAGCGGAGGGGTCAACCTACGAGCAGTACTTC. This chain links TRBV4-1 with TRBJ2-7; a possible D gene is TRBD2 (6 bases). Trimming took off 0 bases at V and 2 bases at J, with 20 bases between the two ends. There are 18 residues in the CDR3. CDR1 is MGHRA and CDR2 is YSYEKL in the germline V gene.